The T cell receptor (beta chain) described here comes from a study of cytomegalovirus exposure and HLA in healthy donors. On this clone: Its antigen remains unidentified.

The assay was immunoSEQ multiplex PCR, and TCRdb's table has in-frame clones only and misses some. Altogether under 200,000 clones are present, over 85% being singletons, with the ten largest covering approximately 10%. The V gene end was trimmed by 5 bases and the J gene end by 5 bases; junction bases not matched to a gene: 8. The CDR3 consists of 16 residues. Germline assignment: CDR1 SGHTA and CDR2 FQGNSA. General study points: First-cohort TCR clusters tended to co-occur in the roughly 130 validation repertoires, a later analysis found. In vitro testing confirmed a few CMV-associated chains as specific for CMV antigens.

Sequenced sample: PBMCs. The chain links TRBV7-2 to TRBJ2-5, with 13 bases that match TRBD2. This clonotype was obtained from a young woman in good health and CMV-seropositive. For the CDR3, the DNA is TGTGCCAGCAGCCTGGGGACTAGCGGGATCGGGGAGACCCAGTACTTC. Translation gives CASSLGTSGIGETQYF. Combining the CDR3 with reference TRBV7-2 and TRBJ2-5 gives the whole variable domain GAGVSQSPSNKVTEKGKDVELRCDPISGHTALYWYRQSLGQGLEFLIYFQGNSAPDKSGLPSDRFSAERTGGSVSTLTIQRTQQEDSAVYLCASSLGTSGIGETQYFGPGTRLLVL.